The clone carrying this T cell receptor beta chain was seen once. Its target is unknown. This entry belongs to a study of graft-versus-host responses after intestinal transplantation. Study in general: Tacrolimus and steroids were given for 2 to 3 years to all recipients after anti-thymocyte globulin induction. Findings and limits, study-wide: Peak circulating GvH clone levels tracked with early post-transplant HvG declines. The recipient marrow held GvH clones, and some of them showed up first in ileum or blood.

Sequencing used immunoSEQ multiplex PCR; TCRdb keeps in-frame clones, though not all of them. The repertoire holds more than 100,000 clones, with roughly 93% as singletons. The CDR3 consists of 13 residues. Trimming stripped 2 bases from V and 5 bases from J, with 9 bases between. Germline assignment: CDR1 MNHEY and CDR2 SVGAGI. V is TRBV6-5 and J is TRBJ1-1, with D maybe TRBD1 (6 bases). This TCR came from a human donor who received an intestinal transplant. The sample in question was unstimulated CD8+ T cells sorted from spleen or lymph node cells, obtained before intestinal transplant. The CDR3 protein is CASSYGGRTEAFF. CDR3 DNA: TGTGCCAGCAGTTACGGGGGGCGAACTGAAGCTTTCTTT.